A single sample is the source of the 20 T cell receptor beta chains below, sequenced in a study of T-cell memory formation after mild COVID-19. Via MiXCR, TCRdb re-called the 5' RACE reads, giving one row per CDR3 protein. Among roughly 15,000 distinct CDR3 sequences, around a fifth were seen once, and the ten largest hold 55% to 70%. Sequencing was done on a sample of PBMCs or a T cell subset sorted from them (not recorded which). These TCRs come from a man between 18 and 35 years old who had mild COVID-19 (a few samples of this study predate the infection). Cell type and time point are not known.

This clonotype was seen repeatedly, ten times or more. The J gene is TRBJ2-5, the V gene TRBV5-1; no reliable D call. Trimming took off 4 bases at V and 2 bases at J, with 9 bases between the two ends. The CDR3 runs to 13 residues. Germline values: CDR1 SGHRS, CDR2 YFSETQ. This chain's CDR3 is CASSPPGQETQYF. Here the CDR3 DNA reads TGCGCCAGCAGCCCGCCAGGACAAGAGACCCAGTACTTC.

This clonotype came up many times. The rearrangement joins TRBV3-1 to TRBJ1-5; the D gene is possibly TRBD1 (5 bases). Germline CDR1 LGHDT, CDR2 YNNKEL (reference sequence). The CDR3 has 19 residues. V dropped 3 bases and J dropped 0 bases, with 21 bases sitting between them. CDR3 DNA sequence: TGTGCCAGCAGCCAGAGGGATGCGACAGCACCCTATAGCAATCAGCCCCAGCATTTT. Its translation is CASSQRDATAPYSNQPQHF. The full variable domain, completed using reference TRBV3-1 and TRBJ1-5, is DTAVSQTPKYLVTQMGNDKSIKCEQNLGHDTMYWYKQDSKKFLKIMFSYNNKELIINETVPNRFSPKSPDKAHLNLHINSLELGDSAVYFCASSQRDATAPYSNQPQHFGDGTRLSIL.

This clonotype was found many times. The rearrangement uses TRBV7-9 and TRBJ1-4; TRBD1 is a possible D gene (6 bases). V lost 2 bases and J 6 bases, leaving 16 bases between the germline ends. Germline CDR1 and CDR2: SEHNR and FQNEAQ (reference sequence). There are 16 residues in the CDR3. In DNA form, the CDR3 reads TGTGCCAGCAGCTTAATTGGACAGACGAGGGATGAAAAACTGTTTTTT. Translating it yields CASSLIGQTRDEKLFF.

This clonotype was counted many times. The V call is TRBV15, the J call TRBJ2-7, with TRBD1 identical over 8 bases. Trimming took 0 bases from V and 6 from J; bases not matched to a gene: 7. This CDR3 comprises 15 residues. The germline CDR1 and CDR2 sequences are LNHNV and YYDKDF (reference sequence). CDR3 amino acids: CATSRDGTGRSEQYV. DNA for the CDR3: TGTGCCACCAGCAGAGACGGGACAGGACGCTCCGAGCAGTACGTC.

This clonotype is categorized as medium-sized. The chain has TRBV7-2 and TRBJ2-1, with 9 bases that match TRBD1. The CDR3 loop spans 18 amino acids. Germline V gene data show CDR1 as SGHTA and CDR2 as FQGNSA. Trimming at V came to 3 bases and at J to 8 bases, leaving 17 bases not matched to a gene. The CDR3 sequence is CASSFPGQGLGPFDEQFF. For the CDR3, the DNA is TGTGCCAGCAGCTTTCCGGGACAGGGTTTAGGTCCTTTCGATGAGCAGTTCTTC.

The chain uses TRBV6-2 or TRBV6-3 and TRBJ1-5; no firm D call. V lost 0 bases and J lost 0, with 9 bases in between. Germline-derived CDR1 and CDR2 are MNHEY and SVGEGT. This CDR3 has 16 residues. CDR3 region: CASSYSRQSSNQPQHF. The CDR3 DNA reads TGTGCCAGCAGTTACTCCAGGCAGAGTAGCAATCAGCCCCAGCATTTT.

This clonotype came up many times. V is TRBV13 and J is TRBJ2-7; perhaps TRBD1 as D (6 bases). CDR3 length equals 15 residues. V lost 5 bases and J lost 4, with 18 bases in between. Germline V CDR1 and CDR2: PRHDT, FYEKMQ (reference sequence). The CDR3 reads CASSPRYTGYYEQYF. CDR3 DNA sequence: TGTGCCAGCAGCCCCCGGTACACAGGGTATTACGAGCAGTACTTC.

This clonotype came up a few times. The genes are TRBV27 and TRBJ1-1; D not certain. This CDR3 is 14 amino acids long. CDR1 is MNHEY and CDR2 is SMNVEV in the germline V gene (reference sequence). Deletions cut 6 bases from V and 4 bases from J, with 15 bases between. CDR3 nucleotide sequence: TGTGCCAGCAGGCCTTACTTTACCGGCACTGAAGCTTTCTTT. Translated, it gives CASRPYFTGTEAFF.

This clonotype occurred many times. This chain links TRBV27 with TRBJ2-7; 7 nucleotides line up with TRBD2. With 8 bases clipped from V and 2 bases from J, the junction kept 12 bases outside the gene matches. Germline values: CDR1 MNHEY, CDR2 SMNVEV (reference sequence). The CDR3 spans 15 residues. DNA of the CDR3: TGTGCCAGCTCGGCCGGGCCAGCGGGAACCTACGAGCAGTACGTC. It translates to CASSAGPAGTYEQYV.

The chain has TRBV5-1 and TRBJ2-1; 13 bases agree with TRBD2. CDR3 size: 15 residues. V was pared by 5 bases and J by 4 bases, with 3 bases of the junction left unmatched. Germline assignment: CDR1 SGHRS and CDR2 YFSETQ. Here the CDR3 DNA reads TGCGCCAGCAGACCGACTAGCGGGGGGTACAATGAGCAGTTCTTC. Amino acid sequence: CASRPTSGGYNEQFF.

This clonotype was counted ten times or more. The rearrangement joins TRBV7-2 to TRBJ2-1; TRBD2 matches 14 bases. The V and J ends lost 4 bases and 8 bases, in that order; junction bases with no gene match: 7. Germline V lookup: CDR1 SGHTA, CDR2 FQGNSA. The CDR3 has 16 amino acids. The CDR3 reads CASSSRLAGGRDEQFF. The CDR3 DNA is TGTGCCAGCAGCTCACGACTAGCGGGGGGGAGGGATGAGCAGTTCTTC.

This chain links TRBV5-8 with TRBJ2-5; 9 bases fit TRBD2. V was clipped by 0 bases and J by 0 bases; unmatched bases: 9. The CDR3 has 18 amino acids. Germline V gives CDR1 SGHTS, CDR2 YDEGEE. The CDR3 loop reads CASSLGGSGGAYQETQYF. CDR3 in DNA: TGTGCCAGCAGCTTGGGCGGTAGCGGGGGCGCGTACCAAGAGACCCAGTACTTC.

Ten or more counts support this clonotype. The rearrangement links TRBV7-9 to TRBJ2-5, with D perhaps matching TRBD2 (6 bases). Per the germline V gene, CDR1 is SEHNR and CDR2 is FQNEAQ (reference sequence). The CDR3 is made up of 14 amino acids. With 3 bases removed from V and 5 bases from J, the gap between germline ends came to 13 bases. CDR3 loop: CASSFPGRGETQYF. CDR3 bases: TGTGCCAGCAGCTTTCCGGGCCGGGGGGAGACCCAGTACTTC.

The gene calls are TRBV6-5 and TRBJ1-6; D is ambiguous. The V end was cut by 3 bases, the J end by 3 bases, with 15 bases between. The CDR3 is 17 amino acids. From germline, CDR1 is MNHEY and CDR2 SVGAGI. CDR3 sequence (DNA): TGTGCCAGCAGTTATGGGTCCACCACCGACTATAATTCACCCCTCCACTTT. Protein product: CASSYGSTTDYNSPLHF.

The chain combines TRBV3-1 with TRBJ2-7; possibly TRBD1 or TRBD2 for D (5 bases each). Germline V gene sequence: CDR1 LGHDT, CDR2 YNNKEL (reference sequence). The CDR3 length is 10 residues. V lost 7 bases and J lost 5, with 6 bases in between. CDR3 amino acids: CASMGDEQYF. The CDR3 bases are TGTGCCAGCATGGGGGACGAGCAGTACTTC.

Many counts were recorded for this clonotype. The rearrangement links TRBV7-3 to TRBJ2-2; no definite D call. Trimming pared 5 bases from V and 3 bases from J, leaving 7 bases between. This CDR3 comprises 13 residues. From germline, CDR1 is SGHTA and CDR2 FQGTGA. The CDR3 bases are TGTGCCAGCAGCCTAGACTACACCGGGGAGCTGTTTTTT. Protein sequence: CASSLDYTGELFF.

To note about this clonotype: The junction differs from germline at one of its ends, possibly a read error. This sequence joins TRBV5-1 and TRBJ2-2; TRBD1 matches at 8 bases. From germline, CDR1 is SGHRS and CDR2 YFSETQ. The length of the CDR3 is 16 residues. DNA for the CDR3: TGCGCCAGCAGCGGAAGCCCTTCGACAGGGGCCGGGGAGCTGTTGTTT. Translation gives CASSGSPSTGAGELLF.

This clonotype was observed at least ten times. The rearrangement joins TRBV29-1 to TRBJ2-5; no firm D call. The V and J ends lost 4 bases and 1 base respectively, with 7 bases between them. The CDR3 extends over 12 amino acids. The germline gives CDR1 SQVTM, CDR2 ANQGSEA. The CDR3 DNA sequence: TGCAGCGTTGTACTGGTCCAAGAGACCCAGTACTTC. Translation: CSVVLVQETQYF. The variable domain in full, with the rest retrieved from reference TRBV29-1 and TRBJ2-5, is SAVISQKPSRDICQRGTSLTIQCQVDSQVTMMFWYRQQPGQSLTLIATANQGSEATYESGFVIDKFPISRPNLTFSTLTVSNMSPEDSSIYLCSVVLVQETQYFGPGTRLLVL.

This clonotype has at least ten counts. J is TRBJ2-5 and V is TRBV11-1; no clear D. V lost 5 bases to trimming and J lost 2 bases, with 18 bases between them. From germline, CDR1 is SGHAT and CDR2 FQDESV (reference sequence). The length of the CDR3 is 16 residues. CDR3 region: CASSPFVGNPQETQYF. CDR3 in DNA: TGTGCCAGCAGCCCCTTCGTGGGGAACCCACAAGAGACCCAGTACTTC.

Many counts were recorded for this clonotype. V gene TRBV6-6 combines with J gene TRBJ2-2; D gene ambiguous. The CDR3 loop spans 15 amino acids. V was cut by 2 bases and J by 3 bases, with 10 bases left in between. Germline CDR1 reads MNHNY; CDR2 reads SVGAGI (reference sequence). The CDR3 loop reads CASSYNSPHTGELFF. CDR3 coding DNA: TGTGCCAGCAGTTACAACTCGCCGCACACCGGGGAGCTGTTTTTT.